One and the same sample provided the 28 T cell receptor beta chains below, sequenced in a study of blood T cell repertoires in COVID-19. Repertoires were generated with immunoSEQ multiplex PCR, while TCRdb's copy carries only in-frame clones and drops some. Among roughly 74,000 clones, around nine tenths were seen once, and the ten largest hold 1.9%. Material: peripheral blood. Every receptor here comes from an elderly woman with active or convalescent COVID-19.

V and J are TRBV19 and TRBJ2-1, with TRBD1 matching over 8 bases. CDR3 length equals 15 residues. Germline CDR1 is LNHDA and CDR2 is SQIVND (reference sequence). Trimming took 7 bases from V and 0 from J; bases not matched to a gene: 5. CDR3 residues: CASKTGASSYNEQFF. For the CDR3, the DNA is TGTGCCAGTAAGACAGGGGCAAGCTCCTACAATGAGCAGTTCTTC.

The chain couples TRBV3-1 (or the pseudogene TRBV3-2) to TRBJ1-1; 10 bases map to TRBD1. This CDR3 is 14 amino acids long. With V trimmed by 4 bases and J by 5 bases, 4 bases remained unmatched. Germline lookup yields CDR1 LGHDT and CDR2 YNNKEL (reference sequence). The CDR3 here is CASSLRDRGTEAFF. CDR3 coding DNA: TGTGCCAGCAGCCTCCGGGACAGGGGTACTGAAGCTTTCTTT.

The V and J genes are TRBV7-2 and TRBJ1-3; no clear D gene. The CDR3 spans 16 residues. Germline CDR1 reads SGHTA; CDR2 reads FQGNSA. Trimming left V 1 base short and J 4 bases short, with 14 bases between. The CDR3 reads CASSLGGGSSGNTIYF. The CDR3 DNA reads TGTGCCAGCAGCTTAGGAGGAGGATCTTCCGGAAACACCATATATTTT.

This clone showed up just a few times. At the DNA level, this CDR3 is encoded by other sequences in the same sample as well. V gene TRBV11-2 combines with J gene TRBJ1-1, with 9 bases fitting TRBD1. The CDR3 is made up of 15 amino acids. Germline CDR1 SGHAT, CDR2 FQNNGV. V lost 5 bases, J lost 0 bases, and 4 bases stayed unmatched. CDR3 sequence (DNA): TGTGCCAGCAGCCTTGGACAGGGGCTGAACACTGAAGCTTTCTTT. It translates to CASSLGQGLNTEAFF.

The chain employs TRBV18 and TRBJ1-2; possibly TRBD1 for D (6 bases). CDR3 length: 15 amino acids. The ends were cut back, 0 bases at V and 2 bases at J, with 10 bases in the middle. Per the germline V gene, CDR1 is KGHSH and CDR2 is LQKENI. The CDR3 loop is CASSPPGTRNYGYTF. CDR3 coding DNA: TGTGCCAGCTCACCACCAGGGACAAGAAACTATGGCTACACCTTC.

The rearrangement joins TRBV30 to TRBJ2-4, with D possibly TRBD1 on 6 matching bases. V was clipped by 0 bases and J by 0 bases, with 12 bases between them. Germline loops: CDR1 GTSNPN, CDR2 SVGIG (reference sequence). The CDR3 sequence is 16 residues long. CDR3 nucleotide sequence: TGTGCCTGGAGTGTAAGGGACATCCTAGCCAAAAACATTCAGTACTTC. Translation: CAWSVRDILAKNIQYF.

The rearrangement uses TRBV9 and TRBJ2-5; a weak D match, TRBD2 (6 bases). The CDR3 extends over 15 amino acids. V dropped 4 bases and J dropped 5 bases, with 18 bases sitting between them. Germline V gene data show CDR1 as SGDLS and CDR2 as YYNGEE. CDR3 bases: TGTGCCAGCAGCACGGAGGGACTTTCCCTTGAGACCCAGTACTTC. Protein: CASSTEGLSLETQYF.

The CDR3 is CASSYSRTVGNTIYF. The CDR3 DNA sequence: TGTGCCAGCAGTTACTCCCGGACAGTTGGAAACACCATATATTTT. The V call is TRBV6-5, the J call TRBJ1-3, with a weak D call TRBD1 (6 bases). The V gene lost 0 bases and the J gene lost 3 bases, with 9 bases spanning the gap. CDR1 is MNHEY and CDR2 is SVGAGI in the germline V gene. The CDR3 is made up of 15 amino acids.

This clone was counted once. This chain joins TRBV4-3 and TRBJ2-6; 9 bases match TRBD1. The length of the CDR3 is 18 residues. The ends lost 1 base at V and 0 bases at J; junction bases unmatched: 4. The germline gives CDR1 LGHNA, CDR2 YSLEER. CDR3 loop: CASSQVWTGASGANVLTF. The CDR3 bases are TGCGCCAGCAGCCAAGTTTGGACAGGGGCCTCTGGGGCCAACGTCCTGACTTTC.

V gene TRBV12-5 combines with J gene TRBJ2-7; D is perhaps TRBD1 (6 bases). The CDR3 is 13 amino acids. Between the trimmed V and J ends, which lost 3 bases and 4 bases, there was a span of 10 bases. Germline values: CDR1 LGHNT, CDR2 FRNRAP. The CDR3 here is CASGLGQMYEQYF. The CDR3 DNA reads TGTGCTAGTGGTTTAGGACAGATGTACGAGCAGTACTTC.

CDR3 in amino acids: CASSPNTVNEQYF. CDR3 sequence (DNA): TGTGCCAGCTCCCCCAACACAGTAAACGAGCAGTACTTC. This rearrangement joins TRBV6-6 to TRBJ2-7; D gene unclear. CDR1 MNHNY and CDR2 SVGAGI come from the germline V gene (reference sequence). Trimming left V 8 bases short and J 5 bases short, with 16 bases between. The length of the CDR3 is 13 residues.

This chain uses TRBV2 with TRBJ2-3; 11 bases line up with TRBD1. The ends lost 5 bases at V and 6 bases at J; junction bases unmatched: 4. Germline CDR1 and CDR2: SNHLY and FYNNEI. This CDR3 is built from 14 residues. CDR3 residues: CASSRDRGEDTQYF. Here the CDR3 DNA reads TGTGCCAGCAGTAGGGACAGGGGGGAGGATACGCAGTATTTT.

The chain couples TRBV4-3 to TRBJ2-7, with 7 positions matching TRBD1. Germline V CDR1 and CDR2: LGHNA, YSLEER. The junction had 9 bases not matched to a gene; V was cut back by 4 bases and J by 0 bases. The CDR3 covers 16 residues. The CDR3 nucleotides are TGCGCCAGCAGCCGATCGGCAGGGGGAAGCTCCTACGAGCAGTACTTC. It is translated as CASSRSAGGSSYEQYF.

A few counts support this clone. The V call is TRBV28, the J call TRBJ1-2; 11 bases fit TRBD1. The J segment lost 8 bases and the V segment lost 6 bases, leaving 5 bases of the junction unmatched. CDR1 is MDHEN, CDR2 SYDVKM, per germline. This CDR3 is 13 amino acids long. Written as DNA, the CDR3 is TGTGCCAGCAGGGACAGGGGGCGAGAAGGCTACACCTTC. Protein product: CASRDRGREGYTF.

The gene calls are TRBV7-2 and TRBJ2-1, with a possible D match to TRBD1 (7 bases). V shed 5 bases and J shed 1 base, with 15 bases lying between them. The CDR3 runs to 16 residues. Germline V gene lookup returns CDR1 SGHTA and CDR2 FQGNSA. CDR3 DNA sequence: TGTGCCAGCAGCATGCATCAGGGGGGATCCTACAATGAGCAGTTCTTC. This encodes CASSMHQGGSYNEQFF. The complete variable domain, with remaining parts taken from reference TRBV7-2 and TRBJ2-1, reads GAGVSQSPSNKVTEKGKDVELRCDPISGHTALYWYRQSLGQGLEFLIYFQGNSAPDKSGLPSDRFSAERTGGSVSTLTIQRTQQEDSAVYLCASSMHQGGSYNEQFFGPGTRLTVL.

The V call is TRBV6-2 or TRBV6-3, the J call TRBJ1-2; no firm D call. V lost 2 bases, J lost 7 bases, and 5 bases lay in between. Per germline, CDR1 MNHEY and CDR2 SVGEGT. This CDR3 has 11 amino acids. The CDR3 nucleotides are TGTGCCAGCAGTTACCAGGTTGGCTACACCTTC. Translating it yields CASSYQVGYTF.

The chain recombines TRBV6-4 with TRBJ2-2; 8 bases fit TRBD1. Germline CDR1 and CDR2: MRHNA and SNTAGT. This CDR3 contains 16 residues. J gave up 6 bases and V 2 bases, and 8 bases lay outside the gene matches. This chain's CDR3 is CASSDPTGTGPGELFF. The CDR3 DNA is TGTGCCAGCAGTGACCCCACCGGGACAGGTCCCGGGGAGCTGTTTTTT.

The chain combines TRBV7-9 with TRBJ1-1; possible D gene TRBD1, 5 bases. CDR3 length equals 12 residues. The V gene's germline CDR1 is SEHNR and CDR2 FQNEAQ (reference sequence). V lost 4 bases and J 4 bases, leaving 7 bases between the germline ends. CDR3 in amino acids: CASSSQGTEAFF. The DNA for the CDR3 is TGTGCCAGCAGCTCCCAGGGCACTGAAGCTTTCTTT.

The rearrangement joins TRBV3-1 (or the pseudogene TRBV3-2) to TRBJ2-7, with 11 bases fitting TRBD2. CDR3 length: 17 residues. Losses at the gene ends were 4 bases for V and 0 bases for J; bases not matched to a gene: 8. Germline V CDR1 and CDR2: LGHDT, YNNKEL (reference sequence). The CDR3 DNA sequence: TGTGCCAGCAGCCTTGGACTAGCGGGCCTGAGCTCCTACGAGCAGTACTTC. This sequence encodes CASSLGLAGLSSYEQYF.

The chain has TRBV18 and TRBJ2-6; 7 positions agree with TRBD1. The CDR3 has 17 residues. CDR1 is KGHSH and CDR2 is LQKENI in the germline V gene. Trimming cost V 10 bases and J 0 bases; bases outside gene matches: 12. The CDR3 is CATTLGTARSGANVLTF. The CDR3, as DNA: TGTGCCACTACACTTGGGACAGCCCGCTCTGGGGCCAACGTCCTGACTTTC.

The CDR3 coding sequence is TGTGCCAGCAACACCCTATCCACCGGGATCCTGGGGACCGGGGAGCTGTTTTTT. Translating it yields CASNTLSTGILGTGELFF. The chain joins TRBV6-7 to TRBJ2-2; TRBD2 might be the D (5 bases). TRBV6-7 is labeled an ORF, and its function is uncertain. Trimming shortened V by 7 bases and J by 5 bases, and 26 bases separated the two germline ends. The CDR3 length is 18 residues.

The chain joins TRBV5-1 to TRBJ1-1, with D possibly being TRBD1 (5 bases). The CDR3 spans 13 residues. Per germline, CDR1 SGHRS and CDR2 YFSETQ. Deletions cut 3 bases from V and 4 bases from J, with 10 bases between. CDR3 DNA: TGCGCCAGCAGCTACCGGACACTCACTGAAGCTTTCTTT. As protein: CASSYRTLTEAFF.

This chain links TRBV7-2 with TRBJ2-7; 10 bases map to TRBD2. The CDR3 is 14 amino acids. The germline V gene has CDR1 SGHTA and CDR2 FQGNSA. V trimming: 5 bases; J trimming: 4 bases; junction bases outside the gene matches: 5. The CDR3 nucleotides are TGTGCCAGCAGCCCAGCGGGAGGGTTTTACGAGCAGTACTTC. Translating gives CASSPAGGFYEQYF.

The chain links TRBV2 to TRBJ1-6; 8 bases are a match to TRBD1. The trim removed 6 bases at V and 0 bases at J, leaving 4 bases unmatched. Germline CDR1 is SNHLY and CDR2 is FYNNEI. There are 16 residues in the CDR3. CDR3 protein: CASSDRGYSYNSPLHF. CDR3 nucleotide sequence: TGTGCCAGCAGCGACAGGGGATACTCCTATAATTCACCCCTCCACTTT.

V gene TRBV4-3 combines with J gene TRBJ2-1, with D possibly matching TRBD2 (6 bases). The germline V gene encodes CDR1 LGHNA and CDR2 YSLEER. Deletions cut 1 base from V and 9 bases from J, with 7 bases between. CDR3 length equals 12 residues. This CDR3 reads CASSQVGGEQFF. CDR3 nucleotide sequence: TGCGCCAGCAGCCAAGTCGGGGGTGAGCAGTTCTTC.

The J gene is TRBJ2-1, the V gene TRBV27, with TRBD2 matching 8 bases. After removal of 3 bases from V and 1 base from J, the junction contained 2 bases not matched to a gene. The CDR3 loop spans 15 amino acids. CDR1 MNHEY and CDR2 SMNVEV come from the germline V gene (reference sequence). The CDR3: CASSFAGGSYNEQFF. Written as DNA, the CDR3 is TGTGCCAGCAGTTTCGCGGGAGGTTCCTACAATGAGCAGTTCTTC.

The J gene is TRBJ2-3, the V gene TRBV3-1 (or the pseudogene TRBV3-2); 8 positions agree with TRBD1. Germline loops: CDR1 LGHDT, CDR2 YNNKEL (reference sequence). The length of the CDR3 is 14 residues. After removal of 6 bases from V and 5 bases from J, the junction contained 7 bases not matched to a gene. The CDR3 here is CASSLGQGGDTQYF. In DNA form, the CDR3 reads TGTGCCAGCAGTCTTGGACAGGGTGGAGATACGCAGTATTTT.

The chain uses TRBV5-1 and TRBJ1-3; TRBD1 agrees at 10 bases. CDR1 SGHRS and CDR2 YFSETQ come from the germline V gene. V shed 4 bases and J 4 bases; nucleotides not matched to a gene: 5. This CDR3 is 15 amino acids long. Written as DNA, the CDR3 is TGCGCCAGCAGCGTAAGGACAGGGGGAGGAAACACCATATATTTT. Translation: CASSVRTGGGNTIYF.